This T cell receptor (beta chain) was profiled in a study of CD8 T cells in ankylosing spondylitis. With regard to this clonotype: What it recognizes is unknown.

Trimming cost V 1 base and J 4 bases, with 7 bases left between them. The CDR3 is 13 amino acids. Looked up from germline, CDR1 is SGHDN and CDR2 is FVKESK. Overall study findings and caveats: Ankylosing spondylitis blood appeared to be characterized by a TCR beta motif of under ten highly homologous variants.

A quantitative 5'-RACE method, one with molecular barcodes, was used to make TCR beta libraries. Via MiXCR, TCRdb re-called the 5' RACE reads, giving one row per CDR3 protein. In the table there are 100,000 to 150,000 distinct CDR3 sequences, approximately 17% of which are singletons. This TCR derives from a male donor with ankylosing spondylitis. Sequences were obtained from blood, either unsorted or a sorted T cell fraction (not recorded which). V and J are TRBV14 and TRBJ2-5; no definite D call. The CDR3: CASSQVNSETQYF. The CDR3 coding sequence is TGTGCCAGCAGCCAAGTTAACTCAGAGACCCAGTACTTC.